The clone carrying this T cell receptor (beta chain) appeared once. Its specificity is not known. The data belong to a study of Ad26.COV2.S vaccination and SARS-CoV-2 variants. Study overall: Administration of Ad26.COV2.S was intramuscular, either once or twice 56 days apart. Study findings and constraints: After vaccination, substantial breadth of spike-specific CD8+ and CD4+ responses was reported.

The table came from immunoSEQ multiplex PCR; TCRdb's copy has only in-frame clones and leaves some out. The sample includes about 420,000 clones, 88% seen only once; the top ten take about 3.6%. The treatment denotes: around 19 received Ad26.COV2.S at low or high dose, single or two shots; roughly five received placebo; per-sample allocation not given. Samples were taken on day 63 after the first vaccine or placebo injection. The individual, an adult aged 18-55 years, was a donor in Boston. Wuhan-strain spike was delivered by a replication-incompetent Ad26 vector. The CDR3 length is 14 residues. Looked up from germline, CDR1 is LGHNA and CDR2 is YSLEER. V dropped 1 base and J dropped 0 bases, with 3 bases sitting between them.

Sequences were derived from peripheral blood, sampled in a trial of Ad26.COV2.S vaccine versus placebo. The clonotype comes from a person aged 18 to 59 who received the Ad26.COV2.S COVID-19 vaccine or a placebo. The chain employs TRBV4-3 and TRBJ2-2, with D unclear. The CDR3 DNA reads TGCGCCAGCAGCCAAGGGGCGAACACCGGGGAGCTGTTTTTT. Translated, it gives CASSQGANTGELFF.